Below are 9 T cell receptor beta chains sequenced from a single sample in a study of OX40 agonist ivuxolimab in advanced cancers. TCRdb's copy holds only in-frame clones and misses some; the assay was immunoSEQ multiplex PCR. The sample holds approximately 79,000 clones, over 75% seen once. Sequencing was performed on CD4+ or CD8+ T cells sorted from blood, taken in a trial of the OX40 agonist ivuxolimab. These receptors were collected from an adult with an advanced solid tumor such as melanoma, head and neck, liver or kidney cancer.

The CDR3 region is CASSKVLAGTGYTGELFF. The CDR3 coding sequence is TGTGCCAGCAGCAAAGTGCTAGCGGGGACTGGCTATACCGGGGAGCTGTTTTTT. V gene TRBV21-1 combines with J gene TRBJ2-2; the table gives TRBD2 as D, unverified against the DNA. TRBV21-1 is shown as a pseudogene. The CDR3 is 18 amino acids.

CDR3 protein: CASSYHRGGILTDTQYF. CDR3 nucleotide sequence: TGTGCCAGCAGCTACCACCGCGGGGGGATACTCACAGATACGCAGTATTTT. The V call is TRBV7-2, the J call TRBJ2-3; 8 bases align to TRBD2. In germline, CDR1 is SGHTA, CDR2 FQGNSA. This CDR3 has 17 residues. V lost 4 bases, J lost 2 bases, and 11 bases stayed unmatched.

The V and J genes are TRBV4-1 and TRBJ2-7; D is ambiguous. Germline V gene lookup returns CDR1 MGHRA and CDR2 YSYEKL. With 0 bases removed from V and 4 bases from J, the gap between germline ends came to 10 bases. The CDR3 covers 14 residues. CDR3 bases: TGCGCCAGCAGCCAAGATCAGACACAGTACGAGCAGTACTTC. Translation gives CASSQDQTQYEQYF.

The chain uses TRBV5-1 and TRBJ1-2; 7 bases align to TRBD1. The trim removed 2 bases at V and 2 bases at J, leaving 3 bases unmatched. The CDR3 is 14 residues long. In germline, CDR1 is SGHRS, CDR2 YFSETQ. The CDR3: CASSFQGDNYGYTF. In nucleotides, the CDR3 is TGCGCCAGCAGCTTTCAGGGGGACAACTATGGCTACACCTTC.

The CDR3 here is CASSLRTDTNEQYF. The CDR3 DNA is TGTGCCAGCAGCTTAAGGACGGATACTAACGAGCAGTACTTC. This chain connects TRBV6-5 to TRBJ2-7; no firm D call. V lost 6 bases, J lost 5 bases, and 17 bases lay in between. The germline V gene encodes CDR1 MNHEY and CDR2 SVGAGI. The CDR3 has 14 amino acids.

The chain uses TRBV6-4 and TRBJ1-3; D possibly corresponds to TRBD1 (5 bases). The CDR3 loop spans 17 amino acids. Trimming cost V 5 bases and J 0 bases, with 17 bases left between them. The germline CDR1 and CDR2 sequences are MRHNA and SNTAGT. CDR3 amino acids: CASSYSEGTHSGNTIYF. Written as DNA, the CDR3 is TGTGCCAGCAGTTATAGTGAGGGGACGCACTCTGGAAACACCATATATTTT.

The chain recombines TRBV29-1 with TRBJ2-1, with 7 positions matching TRBD1. Per the germline V gene, CDR1 is SQVTM and CDR2 is ANQGSEA. Losses at the gene ends were 3 bases for V and 6 bases for J; bases not matched to a gene: 2. The CDR3 runs to 12 residues. DNA of the CDR3: TGCAGCGTTGAGACAGGGTCCAATGAGCAGTTCTTC. Amino acid sequence: CSVETGSNEQFF.

The J gene is TRBJ2-3, the V gene TRBV19; 12 nucleotides agree with TRBD2. The V segment lost 0 bases and the J segment 0 bases; nucleotides outside the gene matches: 4. Per germline, CDR1 LNHDA and CDR2 SQIVND (reference sequence). The CDR3 has 18 amino acids. The CDR3 nucleotides are TGTGCCAGTAGTATAGACGCTAGCGGGGGGGCTAGCACAGATACGCAGTATTTT. Its protein is CASSIDASGGASTDTQYF.

The chain links TRBV7-3 to TRBJ2-3; 10 positions agree with TRBD2. The germline V gene has CDR1 SGHTA and CDR2 FQGTGA. V shed 5 bases, J shed 4 bases, and the junction held 3 bases outside the gene matches. This CDR3 has 14 residues. In DNA, the CDR3 is TGTGCCAGCAGCCCCGGGACTAGCGCAGATACGCAGTATTTT. Its protein product is CASSPGTSADTQYF.